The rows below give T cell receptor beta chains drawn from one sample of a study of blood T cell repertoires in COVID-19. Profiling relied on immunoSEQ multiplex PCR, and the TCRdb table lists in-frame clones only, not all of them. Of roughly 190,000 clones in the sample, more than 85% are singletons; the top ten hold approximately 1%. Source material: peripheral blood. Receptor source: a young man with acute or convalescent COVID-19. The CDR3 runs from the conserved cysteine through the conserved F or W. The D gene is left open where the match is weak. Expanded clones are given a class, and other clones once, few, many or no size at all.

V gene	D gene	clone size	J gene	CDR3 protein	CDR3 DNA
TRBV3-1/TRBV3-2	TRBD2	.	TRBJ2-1	CASSQHSGGLNNEQFF	TGTGCCAGCAGCCAGCATAGCGGGGGCCTGAACAATGAGCAGTTCTTC
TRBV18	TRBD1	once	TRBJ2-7	CASSPQGVTGYEQYF	TGTGCCAGCTCACCTCAGGGGGTGACGGGCTACGAGCAGTACTTC
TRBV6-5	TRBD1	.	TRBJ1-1	CASTYRGRSTEAFF	TGTGCCAGCACTTACAGGGGGCGAAGCACTGAAGCTTTCTTT
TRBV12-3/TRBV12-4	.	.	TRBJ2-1	CASRPRVGEQFF	TGTGCCAGCAGACCTCGGGTCGGGGAGCAGTTCTTC
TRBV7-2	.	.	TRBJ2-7	CASSSRPPDFRYEQYF	TGTGCCAGCAGCTCGCGCCCCCCGGACTTCCGCTACGAGCAGTACTTC
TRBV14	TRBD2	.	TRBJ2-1	CASSRSGGRVGREQFF	TGTGCCAGCAGCCGTAGTGGCGGGAGGGTCGGCCGTGAGCAGTTCTTC
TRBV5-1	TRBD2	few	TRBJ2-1	CASSSPIGAGGRVDEQFF	TGCGCCAGCAGCTCCCCGATTGGTGCGGGGGGGCGTGTAGATGAGCAGTTCTTC
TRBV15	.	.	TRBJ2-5	CATSIDKGAQETQYF	TGTGCCACCAGTATAGACAAGGGAGCCCAAGAGACCCAGTACTTC
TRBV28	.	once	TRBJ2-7	CASSYGQSFSYEQYF	TGTGCCAGCAGTTATGGACAGTCTTTCTCCTACGAGCAGTACTTC
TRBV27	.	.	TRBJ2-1	CASSLTGYNEQFF	TGTGCCAGCAGTTTAACAGGATACAATGAGCAGTTCTTC
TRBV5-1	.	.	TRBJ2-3	CASSHDNPLGDTQYF	TGCGCCAGCAGCCATGACAACCCGTTGGGAGATACGCAGTATTTT
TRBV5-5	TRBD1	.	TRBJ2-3	CASSLKDRVTDTQYF	TGTGCCAGCAGCTTGAAGGACAGGGTCACAGATACGCAGTATTTT
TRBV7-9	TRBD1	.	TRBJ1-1	CASSLAYRGLIEAFF	TGTGCCAGCAGCTTAGCGTACAGGGGGCTCATTGAAGCTTTCTTT
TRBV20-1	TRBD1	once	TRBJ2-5	CSASPTGWHQETQYF	TGCAGTGCGAGTCCGACAGGGTGGCACCAAGAGACCCAGTACTTC
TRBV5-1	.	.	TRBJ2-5	CASSLEGSVFSGPETQYF	TGCGCCAGCAGCTTGGAGGGTTCGGTTTTTAGCGGCCCAGAGACCCAGTACTTC
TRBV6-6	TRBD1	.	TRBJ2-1	CATEKGQGNNEQFF	TGTGCCACCGAAAAGGGACAGGGTAACAATGAGCAGTTCTTC
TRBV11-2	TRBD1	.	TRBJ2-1	CASSRDPGTASYNEQFF	TGTGCCAGCAGCCGGGACCCCGGGACAGCCTCCTACAATGAGCAGTTCTTC
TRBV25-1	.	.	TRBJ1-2	CASSVPGKTHGYTF	TGTGCCAGCAGTGTCCCGGGAAAGACGCACGGCTACACCTTC
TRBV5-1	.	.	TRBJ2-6	CASSFWQVSSGANVLTF	TGCGCCAGCAGCTTCTGGCAGGTTTCCTCTGGGGCCAACGTCCTGACTTTC
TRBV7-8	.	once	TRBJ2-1	CASSFLQGGDREQFF	TGTGCCAGCAGCTTTCTACAGGGAGGGGACCGGGAGCAGTTCTTC
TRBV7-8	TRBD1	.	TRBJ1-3	CASSLGPDRRSGNTIYF	TGTGCCAGCAGCTTAGGGCCGGACAGGCGATCTGGAAACACCATATATTTT
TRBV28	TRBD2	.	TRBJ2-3	CASISTSGGRDTQYF	TGTGCCAGCATTTCAACTAGCGGGGGGCGGGATACGCAGTATTTT
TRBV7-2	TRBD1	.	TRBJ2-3	CASSSTTGPDTQYF	TGTGCCAGCAGCTCCACGACAGGGCCAGATACGCAGTATTTT
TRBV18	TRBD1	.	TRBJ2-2	CASSPKGQGASGELFF	TGTGCCAGCTCACCCAAAGGACAGGGGGCTTCCGGGGAGCTGTTTTTT
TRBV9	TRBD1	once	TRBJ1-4	CASSLDRGRDEKLFF	TGTGCCAGCAGCCTCGATAGGGGGCGCGATGAAAAACTGTTTTTT
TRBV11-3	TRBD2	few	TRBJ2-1	CASSSTSAGGNEQFF	TGTGCCAGCAGCTCTACTAGCGCTGGGGGCAATGAGCAGTTCTTC
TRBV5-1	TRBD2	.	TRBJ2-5	CASSSPRRGGGSRETQYF	TGCGCCAGCAGCTCTCCCCGCCGGGGGGGTGGGTCTCGAGAGACCCAGTACTTC
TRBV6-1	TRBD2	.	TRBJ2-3	CASSESWGGRADTQYF	TGTGCCAGCAGTGAAAGCTGGGGGGGTAGGGCAGATACGCAGTATTTT
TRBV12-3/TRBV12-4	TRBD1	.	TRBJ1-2	CASSDRGGGYTF	TGTGCCAGCAGCGACAGGGGGGGAGGCTACACCTTC
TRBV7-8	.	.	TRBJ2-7	CASSVDTAYEQYF	TGTGCCAGCAGCGTTGACACAGCCTACGAGCAGTACTTC
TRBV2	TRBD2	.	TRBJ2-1	CASSEGREHNNEQFF	TGTGCCAGCAGTGAAGGGCGGGAGCACAACAATGAGCAGTTCTTC
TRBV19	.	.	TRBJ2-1	CASSIPESSLVVQFF	TGTGCCAGTAGTATCCCCGAATCTAGTTTAGTGGTGCAGTTCTTC
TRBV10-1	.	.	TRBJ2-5	CASSETQGKTQYF	TGCGCCAGCAGTGAGACCCAGGGAAAGACCCAGTACTTC
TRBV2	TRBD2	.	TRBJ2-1	CASSEARGLEQFF	TGTGCCAGCAGTGAAGCTAGGGGACTAGAGCAGTTCTTC
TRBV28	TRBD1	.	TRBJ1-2	CASSLLTGGGPEANYGYTF	TGTGCCAGCAGTTTATTGACAGGGGGCGGGCCTGAAGCTAACTATGGCTACACCTTC
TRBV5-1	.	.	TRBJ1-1	CASSYLQGSSRNTEAFF	TGCGCCAGCAGCTACCTACAGGGTTCCTCCAGAAACACTGAAGCTTTCTTT
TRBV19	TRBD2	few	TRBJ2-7	CAILAVGEQYF	TGTGCCATTCTAGCGGTGGGGGAGCAGTACTTC
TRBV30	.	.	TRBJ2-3	CAWSRMWGVDTQYF	TGTGCCTGGAGCCGAATGTGGGGCGTAGATACGCAGTATTTT
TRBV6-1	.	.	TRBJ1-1	CASSEVRWTTTIYRMNTEAFF	TGTGCCAGCAGTGAAGTTCGATGGACAACAACGATCTACCGAATGAACACTGAAGCTTTCTTT
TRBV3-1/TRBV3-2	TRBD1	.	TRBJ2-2	CASSQRGQGGTGELFF	TGTGCCAGCAGCCAACGGGGACAGGGTGGCACCGGGGAGCTGTTTTTT
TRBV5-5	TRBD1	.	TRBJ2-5	CASSHRAGTGETQYF	TGTGCCAGCAGTCATAGAGCCGGGACAGGGGAGACCCAGTACTTC
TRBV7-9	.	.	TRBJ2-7	CASSSATTDVAYEQYF	TGTGCCAGCAGCTCGGCGACTACGGACGTGGCCTACGAGCAGTACTTC
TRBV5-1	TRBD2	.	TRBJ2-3	CASSREGGSTDTQYF	TGCGCCAGCAGCCGGGAGGGGGGGTCCACAGATACGCAGTATTTT
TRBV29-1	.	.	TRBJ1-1	CSVAEYRDMNTEAFF	TGCAGCGTGGCCGAATACAGGGACATGAACACTGAAGCTTTCTTT
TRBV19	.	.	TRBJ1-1	CASSNMNTEAFF	TGTGCCAGTAGTAACATGAACACTGAAGCTTTCTTT